Below, 30 T cell receptor beta chains from the same sample are listed, as sequenced in a study of T-cell memory formation after mild COVID-19 (dated by TCRdb to about 2021). The library came from 5' RACE. The sample was run on an Illumina NovaSeq 6000. TCRdb cleaned the public reads at Q25 with fastp, built clones with MiXCR and kept in-frame beta chains. All rows with the same CDR3 protein become a single entry with the most common DNA and genes. The sample table holds 430,000 or so distinct CDR3 sequences, of which about 23% were seen once. Under 15% of the sample belongs to the ten largest clones. Sequencing was carried out using PBMCs or a T cell subset sorted from them (not recorded which). The receptors were gathered from an adult woman who had mild COVID-19 (a few samples of this study predate the infection). The sample titles of this study are shuffled in the database, so cell type and time point are left out; the donor was told from shared clones.

V is TRBV3-1 and J is TRBJ1-1; D gene uncertain. The V end was cut by 2 bases, the J end by 5 bases, with 3 bases between. Germline loops: CDR1 LGHDT, CDR2 YNNKEL (reference sequence). This CDR3 comprises 11 residues. The CDR3 protein is CASSQMTEAFF. The CDR3 nucleotides read TGTGCCAGCAGCCAAATGACTGAAGCTTTCTTT.

The chain has TRBV7-8 and TRBJ1-1; no reliable D call. The length of the CDR3 is 12 residues. Germline V gives CDR1 SGHVS, CDR2 FQNEAQ. Deletions cut 1 base from V and 3 bases from J, with 3 bases between. The CDR3 coding sequence is TGTGCCAGCAGCTTAGGGTACACTGAAGCTTTCTTT. This encodes CASSLGYTEAFF.

This clonotype was seen a few times. This chain links TRBV7-6 with TRBJ2-1; D may correspond to TRBD1 or TRBD2 (5 bases each). Germline V CDR1 and CDR2: SGHVS, FNYEAQ. CDR3 length equals 14 residues. V lost 7 bases and J lost 5, with 15 bases in between. CDR3 amino acids: CASTQSVGHNEQFF. CDR3 bases: TGTGCCAGCACCCAGTCAGTGGGACACAATGAGCAGTTCTTC. Supplemented by reference TRBV7-6 and TRBJ2-1, the full variable domain reads GAGVSQSPRYKVTKRGQDVALRCDPISGHVSLYWYRQALGQGPEFLTYFNYEAQQDKSGLPNDRFSAERPEGSISTLTIQRTEQRDSAMYRCASTQSVGHNEQFFGPGTRLTVL.

This clonotype was recorded a few times. J is TRBJ2-6 and V is TRBV5-1, with D uncertain. Germline assignment: CDR1 SGHRS and CDR2 YFSETQ. This CDR3 comprises 16 residues. Trimming shortened V by 2 bases and J by 0 bases, and 9 bases separated the two germline ends. The CDR3 here is CASSLGEISGANVLTF. The DNA for the CDR3 is TGCGCCAGCAGCTTAGGTGAAATCTCTGGGGCCAACGTCCTGACTTTC.

This chain uses TRBV3-1 with TRBJ1-2; 8 bases are shared with TRBD1. V lost 6 bases to trimming and J lost 1 base; unmatched junction nucleotides: 4. Germline assignment: CDR1 LGHDT and CDR2 YNNKEL (reference sequence). CDR3 length equals 14 residues. In DNA form, the CDR3 reads TGTGCCAGCAGACCTACAGGGGGTAACTATGGCTACACCTTC. This encodes CASRPTGGNYGYTF.

This clonotype was detected only a few times. The CDR3 DNA reads as TGTGCCTGGAGTGTACGTTCGGCAGATACGCAGTATTTT. Protein sequence: CAWSVRSADTQYF. The V and J genes are TRBV30 and TRBJ2-3; D not certain. Germline V gives CDR1 GTSNPN, CDR2 SVGIG (reference sequence). The CDR3 sequence is 13 residues long. Trimming shortened V by 0 bases and J by 4 bases, and 8 bases separated the two germline ends.

J is TRBJ1-5 and V is TRBV20-1, with 10 positions matching TRBD1. Losses at the gene ends were 3 bases for V and 6 bases for J; bases not matched to a gene: 5. Germline V lookup: CDR1 DFQATT, CDR2 SNEGSKA (reference sequence). The CDR3 has 14 residues. In nucleotides, the CDR3 is TGCAGTGCTAGGGAGACAGGGGGCTCTCAGCCCCAGCATTTT. This translates into CSARETGGSQPQHF.

This rearrangement joins TRBV15 to TRBJ2-1; D gene ambiguous. The DNA end favors TRBJ2-5, so the J call may be wrong. CDR1 is LNHNV and CDR2 is YYDKDF in the germline V gene (reference sequence). The CDR3 loop spans 15 amino acids. The CDR3 DNA reads as TGTGCCACCAGCGTGGGGTCCGGCTACCAAGAGACCCAGTACTTC. This encodes CATSVGSGYQETQYF.

The chain couples TRBV7-9 to TRBJ1-1, with TRBD1 as a possible D gene (5 bases). The germline V and J ends were trimmed by 4 bases and 1 base, with 7 bases remaining between them. This CDR3 comprises 13 residues. CDR1 and CDR2 (germline): SEHNR, FQNEAQ (reference sequence). DNA of the CDR3: TGTGCCAGCAGCTCGACAGAGAACACTGAAGCTTTCTTT. Translation gives CASSSTENTEAFF.

The V and J genes are TRBV11-2 and TRBJ2-7; 7 bases are shared with TRBD1. The ends lost 3 bases at V and 2 bases at J; junction bases unmatched: 7. The CDR3 totals 15 residues. Germline loops: CDR1 SGHAT, CDR2 FQNNGV. The CDR3 spells CASSLLGQGAYEQYF. The CDR3, as DNA: TGTGCCAGCAGCTTGTTAGGTCAGGGGGCCTACGAGCAGTACTTC.

The chain couples TRBV5-1 to TRBJ2-3; D is perhaps TRBD2 (5 bases). Trimming took 0 bases from V and 4 from J, leaving 12 bases between them. The germline CDR1 and CDR2 sequences are SGHRS and YFSETQ. There are 15 residues in the CDR3. CDR3 in amino acids: CASSLGPGSSDTQYF. The CDR3, as DNA: TGCGCCAGCAGCTTGGGTCCGGGGTCGTCAGATACGCAGTATTTT.

This clonotype was counted a few times. V usage is TRBV20-1 and J usage is TRBJ2-1; D ambiguous. Germline values: CDR1 DFQATT, CDR2 SNEGSKA (reference sequence). Between the trimmed V and J ends, which lost 0 bases and 4 bases, there was a span of 22 bases. This CDR3 is built from 18 residues. CDR3 in amino acids: CSARDVEEYMMPYNEQFF. The DNA for the CDR3 is TGCAGTGCTAGAGATGTTGAAGAGTACATGATGCCGTACAATGAGCAGTTCTTC.

This chain connects TRBV15 to TRBJ2-7; D call uncertain. The CDR3 totals 13 residues. The V gene lost 1 base and the J gene lost 7 bases, with 11 bases spanning the gap. Germline V gives CDR1 LNHNV, CDR2 YYDKDF (reference sequence). The CDR3 nucleotides are TGTGCCACCAGCAGAGTAAGGTTGGGGGAGCAGTACTTC. Amino acids: CATSRVRLGEQYF.

The chain uses TRBV7-9 and TRBJ1-2; D is unclear. This CDR3 is built from 15 residues. CDR1 and CDR2 from the germline V gene are SEHNR and FQNEAQ (reference sequence). V shed 1 base and J shed 6 bases, with 15 bases lying between them. The CDR3 bases are TGTGCCAGCAGCTTAGACCCCCAGCGGTTGGATGGCTACACCTTC. Amino acid sequence: CASSLDPQRLDGYTF. The full variable domain, in which reference TRBV7-9 and TRBJ1-2 provide the parts outside the CDR3, is DTGVSQNPRHKITKRGQNVTFRCDPISEHNRLYWYRQTLGQGPEFLTYFQNEAQLEKSRLLSDRFSAERPKGSFSTLEIQRTEQGDSAMYLCASSLDPQRLDGYTFGSGTRLTVV.

This chain links TRBV6-4 with TRBJ1-1; 8 bases are shared with TRBD1. The germline V gene encodes CDR1 MRHNA and CDR2 SNTAGT. This CDR3 spans 15 amino acids. V lost 6 bases to trimming and J lost 2 bases; unmatched junction nucleotides: 8. The CDR3 reads CASRAGQGGNTEAFF. CDR3 bases: TGTGCCAGCAGAGCCGGACAGGGAGGAAACACTGAAGCTTTCTTT.

Comments on this clonotype: The DNA is left out, because the CDR3 cannot be placed on it with certainty; the CDR3 is given as TCRdb lists it. The V call is TRBV7-2, the J call TRBJ2-1; whether TRBD2, the table's D call, matches the DNA was not checked. Germline V gene sequence: CDR1 SGHTA, CDR2 FQGNSA. The CDR3 spans 16 residues, counting both ends. The CDR3 sequence: CASSFASGSWDNEQSF.

This clonotype was seen only a few times. V usage is TRBV7-9 and J usage is TRBJ2-4, with 11 bases fitting TRBD1. The V and J ends lost 5 bases and 6 bases, in that order; junction bases with no gene match: 12. CDR3 size: 17 residues. Germline assignment: CDR1 SEHNR and CDR2 FQNEAQ (reference sequence). The DNA of the CDR3 is TGTGCCAGCAGCCCCCGACCGGGACAGGGGGAGTTAAACATTCAGTACTTC. Amino acids: CASSPRPGQGELNIQYF.

The rearrangement joins TRBV12-3 or TRBV12-4 to TRBJ2-5; 8 bases are a match to TRBD2. The CDR3 is 15 amino acids. Unmatched junction bases numbered 4, after V lost 3 bases and J lost 1 base. The CDR3 spells CASSFQRGSQETQYF. The CDR3 nucleotides are TGTGCCAGCAGTTTTCAGCGGGGGTCCCAAGAGACCCAGTACTTC.

Only a few counts were recorded for this clonotype. The rearrangement uses TRBV29-1 and TRBJ2-2; TRBD2 might be the D (5 bases). The CDR3 runs to 15 residues. Germline V gene data show CDR1 as SQVTM and CDR2 as ANQGSEA. The V gene lost 5 bases and the J gene lost 1 base, with 14 bases spanning the gap. The CDR3 region has the DNA TGCAGCGTTCGTAGGCCGGGGATGAACACCGGGGAGCTGTTTTTT. This codes for CSVRRPGMNTGELFF.

Only a few counts were recorded for this clonotype. The CDR3 nucleotides are TGTGCCAGCCGACTCAGGAACTCCTACGAGCAGTACTTC. Its protein product is CASRLRNSYEQYF. The V and J genes are TRBV12-3 or TRBV12-4 and TRBJ2-7; the D is unclear. The CDR3 loop spans 13 amino acids. Between the trimmed V and J ends, which lost 8 bases and 0 bases, there was a span of 11 bases.

The V gene is TRBV11-2, the J gene TRBJ1-5, with no clear D. The germline CDR1 and CDR2 sequences are SGHAT and FQNNGV. The ends were cut back, 5 bases at V and 2 bases at J, with 13 bases in the middle. The CDR3 has 15 amino acids. CDR3 residues: CASSRGVGGNQPQHF. The CDR3 coding sequence is TGTGCCAGCAGCAGAGGCGTCGGGGGCAATCAGCCCCAGCATTTT.

The CDR3 is CASSQGDYLQETQYF. The CDR3 DNA sequence: TGTGCCAGCAGCCAAGGGGACTACTTACAAGAGACCCAGTACTTC. The rearrangement links TRBV3-1 to TRBJ2-5, with 7 bases lining up with TRBD2. This CDR3 is built from 15 residues. The V gene's germline CDR1 is LGHDT and CDR2 YNNKEL (reference sequence). Trimming at V came to 1 base and at J to 2 bases, leaving 4 bases not matched to a gene.

The rearrangement links TRBV7-6 to TRBJ2-1, with a possible D match to TRBD2 (5 bases). The CDR3 runs 14 residues. The V gene lost 0 bases and the J gene lost 10 bases, with 13 bases spanning the gap. The V gene's germline CDR1 is SGHVS and CDR2 FNYEAQ. The DNA for the CDR3 is TGTGCCAGCAGCTTAGCCCTTCTCCCGGGGGAGCAGTTCTTC. Its protein is CASSLALLPGEQFF.

This clonotype was observed a few times. V gene TRBV14 combines with J gene TRBJ2-7; D is perhaps TRBD2 (5 bases). Germline loops: CDR1 SGHDN, CDR2 FVKESK. Trimming pared 5 bases from V and 3 bases from J, leaving 14 bases between. The CDR3 covers 14 residues. This CDR3 reads CASSLRATHYEQYF. The DNA of the CDR3 is TGTGCCAGCAGCTTGCGGGCCACCCACTACGAGCAGTACTTC.

The chain employs TRBV4-2 and TRBJ1-4; 9 bases line up with TRBD1. The trim removed 4 bases at V and 7 bases at J, leaving 4 bases unmatched. This CDR3 contains 14 residues. Per germline, CDR1 LGHNA and CDR2 YNFKEQ. For the CDR3, the DNA is TGTGCCAGCAGCCGTGGGACAGGGCTTGAAAAACTGTTTTTT. Translating it yields CASSRGTGLEKLFF.

This clonotype has just a few counts. The V call is TRBV4-3, the J call TRBJ1-5; a possible D gene is TRBD1 (6 bases). The CDR3 spans 15 residues. The germline CDR1 and CDR2 sequences are LGHNA and YSLEER. V gave up 1 base and J gave up 14 bases, with 21 bases separating them. This CDR3 reads CASSQGTGTVSQKHF. The CDR3 nucleotides are TGCGCCAGCAGCCAAGGAACAGGGACCGTATCACAGAAGCATTTT.

As to this clonotype: An end of the junction does not agree with germline; a read error may underlie this. This chain uses TRBV7-9 with TRBJ2-3; possibly TRBD1 for D (5 bases). This CDR3 spans 14 amino acids. The germline V gene has CDR1 SEHNR and CDR2 FQNEAQ (reference sequence). CDR3 in amino acids: CASSRTLGTDKQYF. CDR3 bases: TGTGCCAGCAGCCGGACACTGGGTACAGATAAGCAGTATTTT.

The genes are TRBV7-3 and TRBJ1-2, with no clear D. Germline CDR1 and CDR2: SGHTA and FQGTGA. The CDR3 length is 14 residues. Trimming pared 2 bases from V and 8 bases from J, leaving 15 bases between. CDR3 in amino acids: CASSLGASLRGYTF. The CDR3 DNA is TGTGCCAGCAGCTTAGGAGCCTCGCTAAGGGGCTACACCTTC.

A few counts support this clonotype. The chain employs TRBV9 and TRBJ2-3; D not resolved. The germline V gene encodes CDR1 SGDLS and CDR2 YYNGEE. The CDR3 covers 14 residues. The ends were cut back, 0 bases at V and 4 bases at J, with 9 bases in the middle. Written as DNA, the CDR3 is TGTGCCAGCAGCGTAGGGGCTTTGGCAGATACGCAGTATTTT. Translated: CASSVGALADTQYF.

This clonotype was seen only a few times. The chain combines TRBV12-3 or TRBV12-4 with TRBJ2-7, with 8 bases aligning to TRBD1. This CDR3 has 16 amino acids. V was pared by 1 base and J by 3 bases, with 8 bases of the junction left unmatched. Here the CDR3 DNA reads TGTGCCAGCAGTTTAGGGCAGGGGGCGCGGAACTACGAGCAGTACTTC. It yields the protein CASSLGQGARNYEQYF.